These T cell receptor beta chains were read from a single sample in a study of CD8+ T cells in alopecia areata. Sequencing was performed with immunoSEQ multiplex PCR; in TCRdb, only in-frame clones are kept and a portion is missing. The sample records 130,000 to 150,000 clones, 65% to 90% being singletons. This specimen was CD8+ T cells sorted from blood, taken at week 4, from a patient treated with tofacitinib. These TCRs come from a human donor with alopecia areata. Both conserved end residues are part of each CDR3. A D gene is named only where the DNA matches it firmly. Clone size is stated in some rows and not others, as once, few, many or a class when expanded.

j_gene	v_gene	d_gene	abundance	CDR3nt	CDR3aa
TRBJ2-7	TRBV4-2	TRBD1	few	TGTGCCAGCAGCCTCGAGGGGCAGGGGGCAGCCTACGAGCAGTACTTC	CASSLEGQGAAYEQYF
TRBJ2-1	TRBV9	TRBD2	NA	TGTGCCAGCAGCGTCGGCGGGGGGAACTACAATGAGCAGTTCTTC	CASSVGGGNYNEQFF
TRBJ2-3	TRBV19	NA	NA	TGTGCCAGTAGTATAGATGCTTCCGGGCCGTTAACGAACGACTTCACAGCAGATACGCAGTATTTT	CASSIDASGPLTNDFTADTQYF
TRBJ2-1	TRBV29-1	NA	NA	TGCAGCGTTACGGTTCTCCTAGGGGGTGAGCAGTTCTTC	CSVTVLLGGEQFF
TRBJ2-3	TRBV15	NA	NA	TGTGCCACCAGCGTAAGGAGGACGGATACGCAGTATTTT	CATSVRRTDTQYF
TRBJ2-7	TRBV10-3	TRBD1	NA	TGTGCCGCCTACCAGCCCGGGACAGGGTACTACGAGCAGTACTTC	CAAYQPGTGYYEQYF
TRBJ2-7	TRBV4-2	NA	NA	TGTGCCAGCAGCCTAATAGGAAGGCGACGGGGATACGAGCAGTACTTC	CASSLIGRRRGYEQYF
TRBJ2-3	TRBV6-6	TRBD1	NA	TGTGCCAGCAGTCAGTACAGGGGGCGCGGGAGAGATACGCAGTATTTT	CASSQYRGRGRDTQYF
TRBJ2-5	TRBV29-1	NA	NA	TGCAGCGTTGAACCCCCTACGTACCAAGAGACCCAGTACTTC	CSVEPPTYQETQYF
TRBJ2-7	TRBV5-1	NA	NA	TGCGCCAGCAGCTTGGGGGACACATCCTACGAGCAGTACTTC	CASSLGDTSYEQYF
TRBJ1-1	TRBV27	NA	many	TGTGCCAGCAGTTTCCTCCCCGTGGGTTCCGAAGCTTTCTTT	CASSFLPVGSEAFF
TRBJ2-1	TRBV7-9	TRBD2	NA	TGTGCCAGCAGCCCCTCCGGGACTAGGGGAGGGAATGAGCAGTTCTTC	CASSPSGTRGGNEQFF
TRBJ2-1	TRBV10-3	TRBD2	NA	TGTGCCATCAGTGAGCCGGGGACTAGCGGGGGTATGGGTGAGCAGTTCTTC	CAISEPGTSGGMGEQFF
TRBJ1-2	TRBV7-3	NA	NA	TGTGCCAGCAGCTTAACAGCCAACCAAGGCTACACCTTC	CASSLTANQGYTF
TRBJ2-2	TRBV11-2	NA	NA	TGTGCCAGCGCGGGTGTTGGGTTGAACACCGGGGAGCTGTTTTTT	CASAGVGLNTGELFF
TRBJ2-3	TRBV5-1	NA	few	TGCGCCAGCAGCTTGGCTACAGGCGGAGATACGCAGTATTTT	CASSLATGGDTQYF
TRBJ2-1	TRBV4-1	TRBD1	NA	TGCGCCAGCAGCCGGGACCTCGGACAGGGGGCAATGAATGAGCAGTTCTTC	CASSRDLGQGAMNEQFF
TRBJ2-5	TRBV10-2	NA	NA	TGCGCCACCTTACCTCCCGGTGAGACCCAGTACTTC	CATLPPGETQYF
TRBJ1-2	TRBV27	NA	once	TGTGCCAGCAGTTTATCCGACCGCTATGGCTACACCTTC	CASSLSDRYGYTF
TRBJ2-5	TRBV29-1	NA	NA	TGCAGCGCTGGGGAGACAGGCTTTGGAGGAGCGAACCAGTACTTC	CSAGETGFGGANQYF
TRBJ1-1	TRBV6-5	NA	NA	TGTGCCAGCAGTTACTCGAAACATTCGAACACTGAAGCTTTCTTT	CASSYSKHSNTEAFF
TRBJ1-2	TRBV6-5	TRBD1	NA	TGTGCCAGCAGTTACGGCTTCGGGACAGTCTATGGCTACACCTTC	CASSYGFGTVYGYTF
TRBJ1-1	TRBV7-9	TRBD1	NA	TGTGCCAGCAGCTTAGCAGGGGGCCGGAGCACTGAAGCTTTCTTT	CASSLAGGRSTEAFF
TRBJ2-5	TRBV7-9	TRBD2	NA	TGTGCCAGCAGCTGGATGAGCGGGGAAGAGACCCAGTACTTC	CASSWMSGEETQYF
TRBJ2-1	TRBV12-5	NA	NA	TGTGCTAGTGGTTTGCAGGACAGTCGCTCCTACAATGAGCAGTTCTTC	CASGLQDSRSYNEQFF
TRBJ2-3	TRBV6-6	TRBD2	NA	TGTGCCAGCAGTCTAGCGGGGGGGCACACAGATACGCAGTATTTT	CASSLAGGHTDTQYF
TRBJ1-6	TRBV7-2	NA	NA	TGTGCCAGCAGCTTAGGGGCAGGGGACAATTCACCCCTCCACTTT	CASSLGAGDNSPLHF
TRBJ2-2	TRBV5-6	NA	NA	TGTGCCAGCAAGCCCGGGCCTAACACCGGGGAGCTGTTTTTT	CASKPGPNTGELFF
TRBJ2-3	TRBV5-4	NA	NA	TGTGCCAGCAGCCCCTCAGGGGGGGCAAAAGATACGCAGTATTTT	CASSPSGGAKDTQYF
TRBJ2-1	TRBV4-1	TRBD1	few	TGCGCCAGCAGGCGACATACAGGGGGCTCCTACAATGAGCAGTTCTTC	CASRRHTGGSYNEQFF
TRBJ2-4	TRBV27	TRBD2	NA	TGTGCCAGCAGTCAAATAGCGGGGGCGGGGGACATTCAGTACTTC	CASSQIAGAGDIQYF
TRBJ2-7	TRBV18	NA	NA	TGTGCCAGCTCACCACGGGACTCAACCTACGAGCAGTACTTC	CASSPRDSTYEQYF
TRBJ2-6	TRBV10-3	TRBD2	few	TGTGCCATCAAGGCTCTAGCGGGGGGTATCTCCTCTGGGGCCAACGTCCTGACTTTC	CAIKALAGGISSGANVLTF
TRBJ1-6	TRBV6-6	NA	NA	TGTGCCAGCACGGGTGAGACAGCACTAGATTCACCCCTCCACTTT	CASTGETALDSPLHF
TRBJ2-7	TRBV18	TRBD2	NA	TGTGCCAGCTCACCACCGGTCGAGGCTAGCGGGGACGAGCAGTACTTC	CASSPPVEASGDEQYF
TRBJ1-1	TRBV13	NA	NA	TGTGCCAGCAGCTCCTCGGGGGGGATGAACACTGAAGCTTTCTTT	CASSSSGGMNTEAFF
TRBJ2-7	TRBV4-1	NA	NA	TGCGCCAGCAGCCAAGATTTTCGGGGGGCGGTCTACGAGCAGTACTTC	CASSQDFRGAVYEQYF
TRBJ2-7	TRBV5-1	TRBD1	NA	TGCGCCAGCAGCCTCTCTACCTTGGGACAGGACTACGAGCAGTACTTC	CASSLSTLGQDYEQYF
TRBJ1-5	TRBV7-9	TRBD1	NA	TGTGCCAGCACGAACGGAAGACAGGGGGATCAGCCCCAGCATTTT	CASTNGRQGDQPQHF
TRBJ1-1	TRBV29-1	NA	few	TGCAGCGTTGAACAAACAGGGCGAGCTTTCTTT	CSVEQTGRAFF
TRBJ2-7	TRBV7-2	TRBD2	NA	TGTGCCAGCAGCCTGGGGGGTAGCGGGAGCTCCTACGAGCAGTACTTC	CASSLGGSGSSYEQYF
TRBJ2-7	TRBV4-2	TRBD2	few	TGTGCCAGCAGCCAAGAGGGAACGGGACTAGCGTACGAGCAGTACTTC	CASSQEGTGLAYEQYF
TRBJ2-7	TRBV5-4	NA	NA	TGTGCCAGCAGCGACCCAGGATACTCCTACGAGCAGTACTTC	CASSDPGYSYEQYF
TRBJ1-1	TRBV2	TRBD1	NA	TGTGCCAGCAGCGAGGGACAGGGGAACACTGAAGCTTTCTTT	CASSEGQGNTEAFF
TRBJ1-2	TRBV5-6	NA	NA	TGTGCCAGCAGCTTGATCGGGGAGTCTGGCTACACCTTC	CASSLIGESGYTF
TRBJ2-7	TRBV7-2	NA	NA	TGTGCCAGCAGCCCCCTCGGACAGTACTACGAGCAGTACTTC	CASSPLGQYYEQYF
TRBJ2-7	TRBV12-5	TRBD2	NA	TGTGCTAGTGGTTTGCTGGGACTAGCTATGAACGAGCAGTACTTC	CASGLLGLAMNEQYF
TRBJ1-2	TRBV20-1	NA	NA	TGCAGCGCGCGGAGGGGAAATGGCTACACCTTC	CSARRGNGYTF
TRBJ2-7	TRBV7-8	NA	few	TGTGCCAGCAGCTTAGAGCCAGGTTACTACGAGCAGTACTTC	CASSLEPGYYEQYF
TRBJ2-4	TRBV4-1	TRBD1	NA	TGCGCCAGCAGCCAAGCCGGGACAGGGATGAATAACATTCAGTACTTC	CASSQAGTGMNNIQYF
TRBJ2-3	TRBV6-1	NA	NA	TGTGCCAGCAGTGTCGAAAGGACTCCCAGCACAGATACGCAGTATTTT	CASSVERTPSTDTQYF
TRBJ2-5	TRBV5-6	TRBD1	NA	TGTGCCAGCAGCAGCGGACAGGGTCAAGAGACCCAGTACTTC	CASSSGQGQETQYF
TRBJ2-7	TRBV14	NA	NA	TGTGCCAGCAGCAACGGGGGACAGACGAGCTCCTACGAGCAGCACTTC	CASSNGGQTSSYEQHF
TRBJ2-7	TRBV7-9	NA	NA	TGTGCCAGCAGCCCACCGGGGGTATCCTACGAGCAGTACTTC	CASSPPGVSYEQYF
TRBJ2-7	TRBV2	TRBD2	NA	TGTGCCAGCAGTGAAGGACTAGCGGGGGGGCGTTACGAGCAGTACTTC	CASSEGLAGGRYEQYF